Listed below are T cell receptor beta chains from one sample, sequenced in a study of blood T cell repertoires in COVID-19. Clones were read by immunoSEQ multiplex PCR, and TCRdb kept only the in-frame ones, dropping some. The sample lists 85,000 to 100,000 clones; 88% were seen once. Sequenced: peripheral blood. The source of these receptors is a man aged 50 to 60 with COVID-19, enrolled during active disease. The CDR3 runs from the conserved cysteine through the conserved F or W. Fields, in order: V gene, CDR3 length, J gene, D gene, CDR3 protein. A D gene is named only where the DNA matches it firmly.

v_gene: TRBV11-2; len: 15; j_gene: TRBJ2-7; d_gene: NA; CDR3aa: CASSYHGTPGYEQYF
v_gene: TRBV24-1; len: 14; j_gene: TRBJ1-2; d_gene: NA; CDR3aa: CATSDAIGEGGYTF
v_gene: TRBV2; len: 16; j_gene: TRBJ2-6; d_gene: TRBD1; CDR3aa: CAIRTGTPLGANVLTF
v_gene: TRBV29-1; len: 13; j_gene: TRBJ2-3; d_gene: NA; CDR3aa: CSVVASLTDTQYF
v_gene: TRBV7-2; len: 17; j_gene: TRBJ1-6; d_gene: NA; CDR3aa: CASSLEIGSSYNSPLHF
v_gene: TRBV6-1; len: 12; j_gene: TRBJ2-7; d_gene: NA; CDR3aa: CASSESYGEQYF
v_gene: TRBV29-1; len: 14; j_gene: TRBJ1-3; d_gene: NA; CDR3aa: CSAKDTGSGNTIYF
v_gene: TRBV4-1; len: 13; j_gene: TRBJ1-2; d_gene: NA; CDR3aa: CASSPPYGVGYTF
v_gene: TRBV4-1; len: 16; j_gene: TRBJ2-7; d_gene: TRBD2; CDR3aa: CASSPPGLAGSYEQYF
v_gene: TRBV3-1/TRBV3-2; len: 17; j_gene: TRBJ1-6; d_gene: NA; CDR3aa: CASSQDFESSYNSPLHF
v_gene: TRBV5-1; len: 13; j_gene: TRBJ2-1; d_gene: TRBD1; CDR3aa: CASSTTGGIEQFF
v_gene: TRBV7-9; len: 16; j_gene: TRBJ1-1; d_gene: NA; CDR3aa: CASSPPVGALYTEAFF
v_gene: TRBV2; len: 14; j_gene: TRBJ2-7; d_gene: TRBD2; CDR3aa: CASSERQGLREQYF
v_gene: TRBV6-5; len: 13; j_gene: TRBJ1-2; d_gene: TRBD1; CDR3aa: CACGQGNSYGYTF
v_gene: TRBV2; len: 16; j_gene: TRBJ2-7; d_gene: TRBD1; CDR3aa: CASRKRGIGTAYEQYF
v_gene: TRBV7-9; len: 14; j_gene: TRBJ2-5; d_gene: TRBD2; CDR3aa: CASSPKLAGETQYF
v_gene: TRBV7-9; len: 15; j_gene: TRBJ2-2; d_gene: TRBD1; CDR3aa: CASSKTGQGLPELFF
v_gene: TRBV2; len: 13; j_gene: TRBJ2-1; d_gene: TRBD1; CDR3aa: CASRDRGYNEQFF
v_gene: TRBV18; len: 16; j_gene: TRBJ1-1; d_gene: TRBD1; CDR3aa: CASSLNPGTGITEAFF
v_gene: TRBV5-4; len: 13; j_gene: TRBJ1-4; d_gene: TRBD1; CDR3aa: CASSMTGLEKLFF
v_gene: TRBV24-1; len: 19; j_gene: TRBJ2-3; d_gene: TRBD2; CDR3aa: CATSDPGLAGASSTDTQYF
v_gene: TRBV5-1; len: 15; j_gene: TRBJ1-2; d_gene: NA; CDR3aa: CASSLAGFTRDGYTF
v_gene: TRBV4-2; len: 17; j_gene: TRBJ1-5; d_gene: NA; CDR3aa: CASSPLQTVNSNQPQHF
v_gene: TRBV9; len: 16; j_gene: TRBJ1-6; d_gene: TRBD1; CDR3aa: CASSTTPGTGVSPLHF
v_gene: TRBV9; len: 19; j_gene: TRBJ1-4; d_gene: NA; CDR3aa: CASSHNRRNGGAANEKLFF
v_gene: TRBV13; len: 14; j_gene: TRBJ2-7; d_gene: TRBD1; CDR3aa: CASSLAQGVYEQYF
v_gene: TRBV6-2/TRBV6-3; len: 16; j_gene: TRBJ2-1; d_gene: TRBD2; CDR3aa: CASSYSPAGGPGEQFF
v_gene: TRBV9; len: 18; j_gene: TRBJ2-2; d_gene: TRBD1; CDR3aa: CASSVGWRGQAFTGELFF
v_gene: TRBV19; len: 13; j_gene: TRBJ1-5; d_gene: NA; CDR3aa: CASSPLGNQPQHF
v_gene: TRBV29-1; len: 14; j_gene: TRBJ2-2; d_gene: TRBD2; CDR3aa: CSASGGANTGELFF
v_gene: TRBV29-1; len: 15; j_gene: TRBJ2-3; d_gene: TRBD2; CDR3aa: CSVGGLAGDPSRGYF
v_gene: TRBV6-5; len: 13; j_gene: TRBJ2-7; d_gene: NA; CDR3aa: CASSRGPLTEQYF
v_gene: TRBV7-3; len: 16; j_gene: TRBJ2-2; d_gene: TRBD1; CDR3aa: CASSPGQGPNTGELFF
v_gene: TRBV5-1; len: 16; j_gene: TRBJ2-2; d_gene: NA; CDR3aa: CASSLGSTGGTGELFF
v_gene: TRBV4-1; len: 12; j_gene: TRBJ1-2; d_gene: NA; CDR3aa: CASSQGGEGYTF
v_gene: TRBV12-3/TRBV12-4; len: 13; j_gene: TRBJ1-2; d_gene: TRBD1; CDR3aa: CASSLKGAYGYTF
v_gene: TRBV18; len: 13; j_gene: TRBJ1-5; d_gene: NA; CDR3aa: CASSPATNQPQHF
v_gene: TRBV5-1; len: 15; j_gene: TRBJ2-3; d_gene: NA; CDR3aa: CASSLASPGTDTQYF
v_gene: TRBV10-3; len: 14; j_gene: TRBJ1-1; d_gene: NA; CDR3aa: CAISATARHTEAFF
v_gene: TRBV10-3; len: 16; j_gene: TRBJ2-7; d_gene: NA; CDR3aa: CAISESRGGPTSEQYF
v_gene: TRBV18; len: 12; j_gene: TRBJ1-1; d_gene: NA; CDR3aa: CASSTEQGEAFF
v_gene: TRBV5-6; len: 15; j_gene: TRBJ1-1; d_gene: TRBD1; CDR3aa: CASSVDRGRRTEAFF
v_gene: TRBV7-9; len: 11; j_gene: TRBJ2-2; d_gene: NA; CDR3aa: CAGQFTPELFF
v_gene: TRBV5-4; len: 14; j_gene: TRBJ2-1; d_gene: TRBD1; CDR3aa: CALRSTGGGNEQFF
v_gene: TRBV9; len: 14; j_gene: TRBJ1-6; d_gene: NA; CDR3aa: CASSVVSTNSPLHF
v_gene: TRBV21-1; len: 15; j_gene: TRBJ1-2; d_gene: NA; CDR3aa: CASSTPQGPNYGYTF
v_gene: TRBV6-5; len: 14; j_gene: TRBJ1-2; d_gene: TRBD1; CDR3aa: CASSYTDRGTGYTF
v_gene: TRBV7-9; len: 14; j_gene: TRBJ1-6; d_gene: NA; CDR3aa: CASSQNGAPGDLHF
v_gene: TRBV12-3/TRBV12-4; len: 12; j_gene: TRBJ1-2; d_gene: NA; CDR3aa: CAVGSSSYGYTF
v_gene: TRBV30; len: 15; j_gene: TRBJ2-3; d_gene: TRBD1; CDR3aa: CAWRSGTAYTDTQYF
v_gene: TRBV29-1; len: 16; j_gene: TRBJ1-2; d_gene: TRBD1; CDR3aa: CSVPTGVTGSNYGYTF
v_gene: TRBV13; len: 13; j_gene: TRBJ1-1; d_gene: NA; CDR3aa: CASSKTRGTEAFF
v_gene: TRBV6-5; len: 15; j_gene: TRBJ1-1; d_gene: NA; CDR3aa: CASRPHIAENTEAFF
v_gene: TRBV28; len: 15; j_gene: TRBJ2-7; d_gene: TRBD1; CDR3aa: CASSGTGRASYEQYF
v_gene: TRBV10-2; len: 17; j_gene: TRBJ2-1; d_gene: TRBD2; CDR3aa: CASREPSRGGAYNEQFF
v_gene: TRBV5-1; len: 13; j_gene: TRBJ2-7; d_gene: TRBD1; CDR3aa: CASSTGQGDEQYF
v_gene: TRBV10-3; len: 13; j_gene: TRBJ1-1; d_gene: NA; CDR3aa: CAISARLNTEAFF